This T cell receptor (beta chain) is from a study of T-cell reconstitution after alpha-beta-depleted transplantation in children. This CDR3 is 18 amino acids long. Germline values: CDR1 LGHDT, CDR2 YNNKEL (reference sequence). Unique molecular identifiers were used to barcode this TCRbeta library. A single record per CDR3 protein comes from TCRdb applying MiXCR to the PCR reads. Of around 300,000 distinct CDR3 sequences listed, around 10% are singletons. General observations from the study: Several hundred expanded graft clones reportedly were the source of alpha-beta T cells about two months after transplant. It was newly produced T cells that mostly accounted for T-cell counts and diversity one year after transplant.

Worth noting for this clonotype: Its antigen is as yet unknown. A read error may produce the germline difference seen at one junction end.

The sequenced sample was peripheral blood, obtained 180 days after TCRalphabeta/CD19-depleted stem cell transplant. The rearrangement uses TRBV3-1 and TRBJ2-5; the match to TRBD2 covers 10 bases. The TCR sequence derives from a male patient between 2 and 10 years old who had a stem cell transplant for chronic granulomatous disease, so the T cells may come from the graft donor. This chain's CDR3 is CACSQVGSQRGGRETQYF. DNA for the CDR3: TGTGCCTGCAGCCAAGTCGGGTCCCAGCGGGGGGGCCGGGAGACCCAGTACTTC.